The rows below give T cell receptor beta chains drawn from one sample of a study of Ad26.COV2.S vaccination and SARS-CoV-2 variants. Repertoires were generated with immunoSEQ multiplex PCR, while TCRdb's copy carries only in-frame clones and drops some. The sample shows around 340,000 clones, roughly 90% of them seen only once. Sequenced here: peripheral blood, sampled in a trial of Ad26.COV2.S vaccine versus placebo. These receptors all come from a person aged 18-60 years who received the Ad26.COV2.S COVID-19 vaccine or a placebo. Both conserved end residues are part of each CDR3. D genes are given only for firm matches. Some rows mark clone size as missing; the rest say once, few, many or name a class of expanded clone.

clone_size d_call j_call v_call cdr3_nt cdr3_aa
NA TRBD1 TRBJ1-6 TRBV12-3/TRBV12-4 TGTGCCAGCAGCACAGGGGGCCGGTCCCCCCTCCACTTT CASSTGGRSPLHF
medium-sized TRBD2 TRBJ2-1 TRBV28 TGTGCCAGCAGTTTATCCACTAGCGGGAGCTCCTACAATGAGCAGTTCTTC CASSLSTSGSSYNEQFF
NA NA TRBJ2-6 TRBV25-1 TGTGCCAGCAGCCCCTCGGGTGGGGCCAACGTCCTGACTTTC CASSPSGGANVLTF
NA TRBD1 TRBJ2-7 TRBV5-1 TGCGCCAGCAGCTTGGAGGGACAGGGGTCTTACGAGCAGTACTTC CASSLEGQGSYEQYF
NA NA TRBJ2-7 TRBV5-1 TGCGCCAGCAGCTGGGGTTCGGACTCCTACGAGCAGTACTTC CASSWGSDSYEQYF
NA NA TRBJ2-7 TRBV30 TGTGCCTGGAGTGTTGATAGTGGGTACGAGCAGTACTTC CAWSVDSGYEQYF
NA TRBD1 TRBJ2-1 TRBV7-2 TGTGCCAGCAGCTATCCGGGACAGGGCCCCTACAATGAGCAGTTCTTC CASSYPGQGPYNEQFF
NA TRBD1 TRBJ1-2 TRBV9 TGTGCCAGCAGCGTAGATGGCAGGGGGAATGGCTACACCTTC CASSVDGRGNGYTF
NA NA TRBJ1-1 TRBV10-3 TGTGCCATCAGTGACGGCAGGATGAACACTGAAGCTTTCTTT CAISDGRMNTEAFF
NA NA TRBJ1-2 TRBV27 TGTGCCAGCAGTCGGGGGGACCTCTATGGCTACACCTTC CASSRGDLYGYTF
NA TRBD1 TRBJ1-2 TRBV11-1 TGTGCCAGCAGCAGAGACAGGGAAGCTAACTATGGCTACACCTTC CASSRDREANYGYTF
once NA TRBJ1-4 TRBV19 TGTGCCAGTAGCGGAATCGGGGATGAAAAACTGTTTTTT CASSGIGDEKLFF
NA NA TRBJ2-7 TRBV7-8 TGTGCCAGCAGCTCCCAGACCCTCTACGAGCAGTACTTC CASSSQTLYEQYF
NA TRBD2 TRBJ2-2 TRBV7-2 TGTGCCAGCAGTGGGACTAGCGGGGGGGTGAACACCGGGGAGCTGTTTTTT CASSGTSGGVNTGELFF
once NA TRBJ1-2 TRBV28 TGTGCCAGCAGGGGGGGGTGGGAAACTAACTATGGCTACACCTTC CASRGGWETNYGYTF
NA TRBD2 TRBJ2-2 TRBV6-2/TRBV6-3 TGTGCCAGCAGTTATCGAAGGACTAGCGGGGCGAACACCGGGGAGCTGTTTTTT CASSYRRTSGANTGELFF
NA TRBD2 TRBJ2-1 TRBV28 TGTGCCAGCCTATCCTCAGCGGGAACATATTACAATGAGCAGTTCTTC CASLSSAGTYYNEQFF
NA NA TRBJ2-1 TRBV29-1 TGCAGCGTTGAACCCGAGGACAGTAGTGTCAACAATGAGCAGTTCTTC CSVEPEDSSVNNEQFF
NA TRBD1 TRBJ1-5 TRBV19 TGTGCCAGTAAATCGGCGGACAGGGGGTTCTTTAGCAATCAGCCCCAGCATTTT CASKSADRGFFSNQPQHF
NA NA TRBJ2-1 TRBV6-2/TRBV6-3 TGTGCCAGCAGCTCCGGGACTCACAATGAGCAGTTCTTC CASSSGTHNEQFF
NA NA TRBJ1-6 TRBV6-5 TGTGCCAGCAGCCACACTACTCTTAAGGATTCACCCCTCCACTTT CASSHTTLKDSPLHF
NA TRBD2 TRBJ2-7 TRBV3-1/TRBV3-2 TGTGCCAGCAGCCAAGCCCTAGGACTAGCGGGAAGCTACGAGCAGTACTTC CASSQALGLAGSYEQYF
NA NA TRBJ2-1 TRBV12-5 TGTGCTAGTGGTTTGGTACTAGGTCAGGGTTACAATGAGCAGTTCTTC CASGLVLGQGYNEQFF
NA NA TRBJ2-5 TRBV11-2 TGTGCCAGCAGCTTCCGGGGTGGCGAGACCCAGTACTTC CASSFRGGETQYF
NA TRBD2 TRBJ2-1 TRBV4-1 TGCGCCAGCAGCCGAGACGGGAGGGCCTGGGGAGATGAGCAGTTCTTC CASSRDGRAWGDEQFF
NA NA TRBJ1-2 TRBV10-3 TGTGCCATCAGTGACTACTTGAACTTGGATGGCTACACCTTC CAISDYLNLDGYTF
once NA TRBJ1-2 TRBV30 TGTGCCTGTAGGGAGTGGGGGGCACACTATGGCTACACCTTC CACREWGAHYGYTF
once NA TRBJ1-4 TRBV4-2 TGTGCCAGCAGCCAGACACAGGGATTTGAAAAACTGTTTTTT CASSQTQGFEKLFF
NA TRBD2 TRBJ2-7 TRBV28 TGTGCCAGCAGTTTAGCGGGGGGCCTTAATAGGGAGCAGTACTTC CASSLAGGLNREQYF
NA NA TRBJ1-1 TRBV21-1 TGTGCCAGCAGCAAAGACGGGGGAACCACTGAAGCTTTCTTT CASSKDGGTTEAFF
NA TRBD2 TRBJ2-1 TRBV4-3 TGCGCCAGCAGCCAAGATATTACGGGAGGTTCATACAATGAGCAGTTCTTC CASSQDITGGSYNEQFF
NA NA TRBJ1-2 TRBV19 TGTGCCAGTATGGGGAGTCGATACTATGGCTACACCTTC CASMGSRYYGYTF
NA NA TRBJ2-5 TRBV7-6 TGTGCCAGCAGCTTGGTGTTAGAGACCCAGTACTTC CASSLVLETQYF
NA TRBD2 TRBJ2-3 TRBV19 TGTGCCAGTAGTTCCTCTAGCGGGATTAGAGATACGCAGTATTTT CASSSSSGIRDTQYF
NA NA TRBJ2-7 TRBV20-1 TGCAGTGCTAGTCGCCAGGGGAGGTACGAGCAGTACTTC CSASRQGRYEQYF
NA NA TRBJ1-2 TRBV6-6 TGTGCCAGCAACCCCGGATCGGGTGGGAAGTATGGCTACACCTTC CASNPGSGGKYGYTF
NA TRBD1 TRBJ2-7 TRBV7-8 TGTGCCAGCAGCTTTCTGGGACAGACCTACGAGCAGTACTTC CASSFLGQTYEQYF
NA NA TRBJ1-2 TRBV24-1 TGTGCCACCAGTGATTTGGGAGGATGGGGCTACACCTTC CATSDLGGWGYTF
NA NA TRBJ1-2 TRBV28 TGTGCCAGCAGTTTACTAAGATATGGCTACACCTTC CASSLLRYGYTF
NA TRBD2 TRBJ2-1 TRBV19 TGTGCCAGTAGTATAGAAGCTAGCGGGAACATATACAATGAGCAGTTCTTC CASSIEASGNIYNEQFF
once TRBD2 TRBJ2-7 TRBV27 TGTGCCAGCAGTATTATAGCGGGAGTAGTCCACGAGCAGTACTTC CASSIIAGVVHEQYF